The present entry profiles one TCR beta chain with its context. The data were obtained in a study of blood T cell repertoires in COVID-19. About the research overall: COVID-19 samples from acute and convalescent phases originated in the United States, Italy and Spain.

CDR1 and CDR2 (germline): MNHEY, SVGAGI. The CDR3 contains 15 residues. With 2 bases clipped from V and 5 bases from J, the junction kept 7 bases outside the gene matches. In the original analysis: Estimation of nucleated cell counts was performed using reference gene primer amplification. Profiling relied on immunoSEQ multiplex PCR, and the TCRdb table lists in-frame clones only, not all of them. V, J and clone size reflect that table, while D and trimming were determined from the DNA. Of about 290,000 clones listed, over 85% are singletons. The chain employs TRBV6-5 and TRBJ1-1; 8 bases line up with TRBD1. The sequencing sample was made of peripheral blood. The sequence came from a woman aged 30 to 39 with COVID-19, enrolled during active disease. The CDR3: CASSYVGQGATEAFF. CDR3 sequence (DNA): TGTGCCAGCAGTTACGTGGGGCAGGGGGCGACTGAAGCTTTCTTT.